This TCR beta chain is drawn from a study of blood T cells in healthy people across ages (dated by TCRdb to between 2014 and 2017). About the full investigation: In model experiments, template switching captured about one uniquely barcoded TCR beta cDNA molecule for every two T cells. The donors were divided into four age groups: young (average around 15 years), middle-aged (over 35), aged (about 61) and long-lived (approximately 74). The study measured age-related changes in TCR beta repertoire diversity using deep sequencing normalized with unique cDNA molecular identifiers. The study analyzed two additional independent replicas of 1 million unique cDNA reads from the same blood draw for two donors, one aged 18 to 30 and one aged 80 or older. To avoid experimental bias, donors of different ages were spread randomly across the sequencing lanes.

Library preparation employed 5' RACE. The instrument was an Illumina HiSeq 2500. A second PCR of 7 to 11 cycles was run with a J-beta primer mix and a sample-barcoded 5' primer. A template-switch 5' adaptor carrying 12 random nucleotides introduced a unique molecular identifier onto each TCR beta cDNA molecule. Each sample yielded at least 3 million CDR3-containing paired-end reads. First-strand cDNA synthesis was performed from all RNA using the Mint cDNA synthesis kit, with priming by a TRBC-specific oligonucleotide. All cDNA was treated with uracil-DNA glycosylase and then went through a first 18-cycle PCR with the universal primers M1SS and BC2_uni_R. The published analysis was carried out like this. Normalization of each sample was performed by random selection of 1 million high-quality reads, each carrying a distinct molecular identifier. Instead of being binned into consensus sequences, reads that shared molecular identifiers were thrown out. MiTCR, with a Q25 quality threshold and the strictest error-elimination algorithm, was used for CDR3 identification, clonotype clustering and error correction. Lower-bound total TCR beta diversity was estimated with a nonparametric unseen species model using Euler transformation. Clones were called with MiXCR by TCRdb after fastp trimmed the public reads at Q25, and only in-frame beta chains were retained. Each entry merges the rows of one CDR3 protein and shows their most common DNA and genes. The V and J calls were not made by the authors but by TCRdb's processing. The sample data list some 730,000 distinct CDR3 sequences, and 22% of these were observed just once. Of the sample, around 21% falls within the top ten clones.

Donors were 39 systemically healthy Caucasian individuals from Russia aged about 6 to 100 years. Around 10 milliliters of peripheral blood were collected from each donor into EDTA-treated Vacutainer tubes. PBMCs were isolated by Ficoll-Paque density-gradient centrifugation, with at least 6 million obtained per sample. Trizol reagent was used to extract total RNA from the PBMCs, yielding at least 5 micrograms per sample. Naive CD45RAhigh/CD27high T cell percentages were measured by flow cytometry on a PBMC aliquot from every donor. This clonotype was recorded a few times. The antigen it recognizes is unknown. No much larger clonotype is one base removed from it; base qualities were not supplied. Study-level results and caveats: A strong correlation was found between observed TCR beta diversity and the percentage of naive T cells measured by flow cytometry. The CMV infection status of donors was not known, potentially confounding age-related changes in expanded clonotypes. As age increased, observed TCR beta diversity per million T cells dropped in a roughly linear way, and a significant reduction was already evident by age 40. Compared with the aged group, more naive CD4+ T cells, fewer expanded clones and increased TCR diversity were shown by the long-lived group, suggesting age selection. Estimates of total diversity from one million sequenced T cells were regarded as lower bounds and underestimates. Because profiling used bulk unsorted PBMCs, naive and antigen-experienced compartments could not be compared conclusively.

The germline V gene gives CDR1 as MDHEN and CDR2 as SYDVKM. The CDR3 contains 12 residues, cysteine and phenylalanine counted. The retained sequence is limited to the CDR3, 36 bases, with the frame set at the first base. Between the V and J ends, shortened by 2 bases and 11 bases respectively, the junction contains 10 bases. The sequence was collected from a man in his sixties or seventies in good health. Sequenced input: blood. Recombination linked TRBV28 to TRBJ2-1; no D gene call is confident. The CDR3 amino acid sequence is: CASSLRSNKQFF. The DNA sequence reads TGTGCCAGCAGTTTAAGGTCGAACAAGCAGTTCTTC.